The 14 T cell receptor beta chains below all came from one sample that was sequenced in a study of CD8 T cells in ankylosing spondylitis. TCRdb redid the calling of the 5' RACE reads with MiXCR, one entry per CDR3 protein. The data show about 130,000 distinct CDR3 sequences, roughly a tenth seen once. The material sequenced was blood, either unsorted or a sorted T cell fraction (not recorded which). These receptors were obtained from a male donor with ankylosing spondylitis or in good health (not recorded which).

This clonotype was observed at least ten times. The chain carries TRBV20-1 and TRBJ2-7, with TRBD2 identical over 11 bases. V shed 6 bases, J shed 2 bases, and the junction held 9 bases outside the gene matches. Germline V gene lookup returns CDR1 DFQATT and CDR2 SNEGSKA (reference sequence). The CDR3 is 15 amino acids. This CDR3 reads CSARTSGFTPYEQYF. In DNA, the CDR3 is TGCAGTGCCCGGACTAGCGGGTTTACCCCCTACGAGCAGTACTTC.

In its sample, this clonotype was seen a few times. The chain has TRBV5-1 and TRBJ1-1, with D unresolved. V was clipped by 0 bases and J by 5 bases, with 8 bases between them. Per germline, CDR1 SGHRS and CDR2 YFSETQ. The CDR3 covers 13 residues. DNA of the CDR3: TGCGCCAGCAGCTTGGTAGTAGAGACTGAAGCTTTCTTT. It encodes CASSLVVETEAFF. The variable domain in full, completed from reference TRBV5-1 and TRBJ1-1, reads KAGVTQTPRYLIKTRGQQVTLSCSPISGHRSVSWYQQTPGQGLQFLFEYFSETQRNKGNFPGRFSGRQFSNSRSEMNVSTLELGDSALYLCASSLVVETEAFFGQGTRLTVV.

The J gene is TRBJ2-1, the V gene TRBV12-3 or TRBV12-4, with D maybe TRBD2 (6 bases). This CDR3 is built from 13 residues. Trimming removed 6 bases at V and 4 bases at J, with 10 bases between. CDR3 sequence (DNA): TGTGCCAGCAGATACAGCGGGTACAATGAGCAGTTCTTC. This encodes CASRYSGYNEQFF.

This clonotype appeared many times. This rearrangement joins TRBV20-1 to TRBJ2-1; D not resolved. The V and J ends lost 3 bases and 0 bases respectively, with 12 bases between them. CDR1 and CDR2 from the germline V gene are DFQATT and SNEGSKA (reference sequence). This CDR3 region has 15 residues. The CDR3 nucleotides are TGCAGTGCTAGGCTACCAATTAGCTCCTACAATGAGCAGTTCTTC. Translating gives CSARLPISSYNEQFF.

The table lists this clonotype with many counts. The chain combines TRBV20-1 with TRBJ2-2, with 10 bases identical to TRBD2. This CDR3 has 15 amino acids. CDR1 and CDR2 (germline): DFQATT, SNEGSKA (reference sequence). V lost 4 bases and J lost 8; bases outside the gene matches: 10. The CDR3 DNA follows: TGCAGTGCTAAACGGGCGGCTAGCGGGAGAGGGGAGCTGTTTTTT. Amino acids: CSAKRAASGRGELFF.

The J gene is TRBJ2-5, the V gene TRBV15, with TRBD2 matching over 8 bases. Per the germline V gene, CDR1 is LNHNV and CDR2 is YYDKDF (reference sequence). The CDR3 has 15 residues. With 0 bases clipped from V and 4 bases from J, the junction kept 4 bases outside the gene matches. In nucleotides, the CDR3 is TGTGCCACCAGCAGAGAACTAGCGGTTCGAGAGACCCAGTACTTC. This translates into CATSRELAVRETQYF.

The table lists this clonotype with a few counts. The chain employs TRBV19 and TRBJ2-4, with TRBD1 identical over 9 bases. CDR1 LNHDA and CDR2 SQIVND come from the germline V gene (reference sequence). Trimming removed 1 base from V and 0 bases from J; junction bases left unmatched: 10. The CDR3 spans 19 residues. CDR3: CASSIVAGTGPIAKNIQYF. The CDR3 region has the DNA TGTGCCAGTAGTATAGTCGCCGGGACAGGGCCCATAGCCAAAAACATTCAGTACTTC.

This chain uses TRBV25-1 with TRBJ2-2, with D unclear. This CDR3 spans 11 amino acids. The V end lost 9 bases, the J end lost 1 base, and 3 bases lay between the germline ends. CDR1 MGHDK and CDR2 SYGVNS come from the germline V gene. The chain's CDR3 is CARENTGELFF. CDR3 DNA: TGTGCCAGGGAGAACACCGGGGAGCTGTTTTTT.

This chain connects TRBV20-1 to TRBJ1-1, with 10 bases lining up with TRBD1. CDR1 and CDR2 from the germline V gene are DFQATT and SNEGSKA (reference sequence). The CDR3 runs to 15 residues. Trimming took 0 bases from V and 1 from J; bases not matched to a gene: 2. DNA for the CDR3: TGCAGTGCTAGAGAACGGACAGGGGGGAACACTGAAGCTTTCTTT. This codes for CSARERTGGNTEAFF.

Many counts were recorded for this clonotype. The chain uses TRBV20-1 and TRBJ2-1; 14 nucleotides line up with TRBD2. The CDR3 consists of 16 residues. The V segment lost 5 bases and the J segment 2 bases; nucleotides outside the gene matches: 5. The germline gives CDR1 DFQATT, CDR2 SNEGSKA (reference sequence). The CDR3 nucleotides read TGCAGTGCTGCTGGGACTAGCGGGAGCACCTACAATGAGCAGTTCTTC. As protein: CSAAGTSGSTYNEQFF.

This clonotype appeared many times. The V call is TRBV20-1, the J call TRBJ2-1; TRBD1 matches 10 bases. Germline CDR1 DFQATT, CDR2 SNEGSKA (reference sequence). Losses at the gene ends were 1 base for V and 3 bases for J; bases not matched to a gene: 6. The CDR3 has 16 residues. CDR3 nucleotide sequence: TGCAGTGCTAGAGGGGGACAGGGGAGCCTCTACAATGAGCAGTTCTTC. Encoded protein: CSARGGQGSLYNEQFF.

About this clonotype: A much larger clone lies one base from this, so it may be a read error. V is TRBV5-6 and J is TRBJ2-1; D is unclear. CDR1 SGHDT and CDR2 YYEEEE come from the germline V gene. CDR3 length: 14 residues. CDR3 sequence: CASSLPGSYNEHFF. The CDR3 DNA reads TGTGCCAGCAGCTTGCCGGGCTCCTACAATGAGCACTTCTTC.

The chain combines TRBV7-3 with TRBJ2-3; 8 bases are shared with TRBD2. Germline V CDR1 and CDR2: SGHTA, FQGTGA. V was pared by 5 bases and J by 2 bases, with 6 bases of the junction left unmatched. The CDR3 totals 15 residues. DNA for the CDR3: TGTGCCAGCAGCCGTACTAGCGGCCCCACAGATACGCAGTATTTT. Amino acid sequence: CASSRTSGPTDTQYF.

The chain has TRBV7-8 and TRBJ2-2; a possible D gene is TRBD2 (7 bases). CDR3 size: 16 residues. V was clipped by 5 bases and J by 7 bases, with 20 bases between them. Per germline, CDR1 SGHVS and CDR2 FQNEAQ. DNA for the CDR3: TGTGCCAGCAGCGGGCCGGGGGGCGGGAGTATCGGGGAGCTGTTTTTT. Amino acid sequence: CASSGPGGGSIGELFF.